The next 29 T cell receptor beta chains were all read from a single sample in a study of blood T cell repertoires in COVID-19. Data came from immunoSEQ multiplex PCR; TCRdb stores just in-frame clones and leaves some out. The sample lists over 200,000 clones; about nine tenths were seen once. Sequencing was performed on PBMCs or T cells enriched from blood (not recorded which). The receptors stem from a woman between 50 and 59 years old in a cohort exposed to, infected with or recovered from COVID-19 (not recorded which).

This CDR3 reads CASSSQGTTLIQYF. CDR3 sequence (DNA): TGTGCCAGCAGCTCCCAGGGGACGACGCTTATTCAGTACTTC. The rearrangement joins TRBV7-2 to TRBJ2-4; possibly TRBD1 for D (6 bases). This CDR3 region has 14 residues. V lost 4 bases, J lost 10 bases, and 17 bases lay in between. From germline, CDR1 is SGHTA and CDR2 FQGNSA.

The rearrangement links TRBV30 to TRBJ2-1; D is possibly TRBD2 (5 bases). Deletions cut 3 bases from V and 2 bases from J, with 11 bases between. Germline CDR1 GTSNPN, CDR2 SVGIG (reference sequence). The CDR3 runs to 14 residues. CDR3 nucleotide sequence: TGTGCCTGGAGACCACTCGGGACCTACAATGAGCAGTTCTTC. It yields the protein CAWRPLGTYNEQFF.

This clone was observed a few times. V and J are TRBV5-1 and TRBJ1-4, with 7 bases identical to TRBD1. The CDR3 runs to 16 residues. V was clipped by 0 bases and J by 7 bases; unmatched bases: 9. CDR1 and CDR2 from the germline V gene are SGHRS and YFSETQ. CDR3 protein: CASSLDRGPRSEKLFF. In nucleotides, the CDR3 is TGCGCCAGCAGCTTGGACAGGGGCCCGCGCAGTGAAAAACTGTTTTTT.

The rearrangement joins TRBV28 to TRBJ2-1, with TRBD2 identical over 8 bases. The CDR3 extends over 13 amino acids. J was trimmed by 5 bases and V by 6 bases; bases with no gene match: 3. Germline V gene sequence: CDR1 MDHEN, CDR2 SYDVKM. CDR3 residues: CASRYSGDNEQFF. CDR3 DNA: TGTGCCAGCAGGTATAGCGGGGACAATGAGCAGTTCTTC.

This chain links TRBV28 with TRBJ1-2; D gene unclear. Germline loops: CDR1 MDHEN, CDR2 SYDVKM. CDR3 length equals 13 residues. V was shortened by 2 bases and J by 5 bases, with 9 bases between the two germline ends. CDR3 protein: CASSLRGLYGYTF. CDR3 DNA sequence: TGTGCCAGCAGTTTACGGGGTCTTTATGGCTACACCTTC.

The J gene is TRBJ1-1, the V gene TRBV7-3; no definite D call. Germline CDR1 reads SGHTA; CDR2 reads FQGTGA. V shed 1 base and J shed 1 base, with 4 bases lying between them. The CDR3 spans 13 residues. The CDR3 nucleotides read TGTGCCAGCAGCTTAAGGGCGAACACTGAAGCTTTCTTT. Residues: CASSLRANTEAFF.

J is TRBJ2-7 and V is TRBV6-6, with D tentatively TRBD1 (5 bases). With 0 bases removed from V and 4 bases from J, the gap between germline ends came to 7 bases. The length of the CDR3 is 13 residues. Germline CDR1 MNHNY, CDR2 SVGAGI (reference sequence). The CDR3 region is CASSYSQGYEQYF. The CDR3 DNA reads as TGTGCCAGCAGTTACTCCCAGGGATACGAGCAGTACTTC.

The chain carries TRBV11-2 and TRBJ1-1; D perhaps matches TRBD1 (5 bases). The germline V gene has CDR1 SGHAT and CDR2 FQNNGV. The CDR3 consists of 14 residues. The V end lost 5 bases, the J end lost 3 bases, and 13 bases lay between the germline ends. CDR3 in amino acids: CASSPVPGDTEAFF. CDR3 in DNA: TGTGCCAGCAGCCCCGTCCCGGGGGACACTGAAGCTTTCTTT.

V is TRBV4-3 and J is TRBJ2-2; D gene uncertain. The CDR3 has 15 residues. Germline CDR1 and CDR2: LGHNA and YSLEER. Trimming took off 2 bases at V and 4 bases at J, with 11 bases between the two ends. This chain's CDR3 is CASSQNSQSTGELFF. The CDR3 bases are TGCGCCAGCAGCCAAAACAGTCAGAGCACCGGGGAGCTGTTTTTT.

The rearrangement links TRBV4-3 to TRBJ2-3, with 9 bases identical to TRBD2. V lost 4 bases to trimming and J lost 11 bases; unmatched junction nucleotides: 10. CDR1 and CDR2 from the germline V gene are LGHNA and YSLEER. The CDR3 is 14 residues long. Here the CDR3 DNA reads TGCGCCAGCAGCCCTAGCGGGGAGATGGGGGAGCAGTATTTT. Its protein product is CASSPSGEMGEQYF.

The rearrangement links TRBV28 to TRBJ1-1; D is ambiguous. In germline, CDR1 is MDHEN, CDR2 SYDVKM. CDR3 length equals 12 residues. The V and J ends lost 6 bases and 3 bases respectively, with 8 bases between them. CDR3 sequence: CASRPLYTEAFF. CDR3 DNA: TGTGCCAGCAGGCCCCTATACACTGAAGCTTTCTTT.

The chain recombines TRBV28 with TRBJ2-1; the D is unclear. The CDR3 spans 14 residues. CDR1 is MDHEN, CDR2 SYDVKM, per germline. V was cut by 1 base and J by 5 bases, with 9 bases left in between. The CDR3 is CASSLLSRHNEQFF. The DNA for the CDR3 is TGTGCCAGCAGTTTATTATCTAGGCACAATGAGCAGTTCTTC.

The chain recombines TRBV11-2 with TRBJ1-1, with 7 bases lining up with TRBD1. CDR3 size: 15 residues. Looked up from germline, CDR1 is SGHAT and CDR2 is FQNNGV. J gave up 2 bases and V 5 bases, and 8 bases lay outside the gene matches. The CDR3 sequence is CASSPIDRDNTEAFF. The DNA for the CDR3 is TGTGCCAGCAGCCCCATTGACAGGGACAACACTGAAGCTTTCTTT.

The CDR3 loop is CASSLDRKYGYTF. Written as DNA, the CDR3 is TGTGCCAGCAGTTTGGACAGAAAATATGGCTACACCTTC. This chain joins TRBV6-5 and TRBJ1-2, with D possibly being TRBD1 (6 bases). Germline assignment: CDR1 MNHEY and CDR2 SVGAGI. V lost 4 bases to trimming and J lost 5 bases, with 11 bases between them. CDR3 length: 13 amino acids.

V usage is TRBV5-4 and J usage is TRBJ2-2; possible D gene TRBD2, 6 bases. The CDR3 runs 15 residues. CDR1 SGHNT and CDR2 YYREEE come from the germline V gene (reference sequence). V was cut by 0 bases and J by 4 bases, with 10 bases left in between. The CDR3 loop is CASSLDGGSTGELFF. The CDR3 region has the DNA TGTGCCAGCAGCTTGGATGGGGGGAGCACCGGGGAGCTGTTTTTT.

Here the CDR3 reads CASSVAQGEEGKLFF. CDR3 DNA sequence: TGTGCCAGCAGCGTAGCTCAAGGGGAGGAGGGAAAACTGTTTTTT. The chain joins TRBV9 to TRBJ1-4, with a possible D match to TRBD1 (5 bases). Trimming stripped 0 bases from V and 10 bases from J, with 16 bases between. This CDR3 spans 15 amino acids. Per the germline V gene, CDR1 is SGDLS and CDR2 is YYNGEE. The variable domain in full, completed from reference TRBV9 and TRBJ1-4, reads DSGVTQTPKHLITATGQRVTLRCSPRSGDLSVYWYQQSLDQGLQFLIQYYNGEERAKGNILERFSAQQFPDLHSELNLSSLELGDSALYFCASSVAQGEEGKLFFGSGTQLSVL.

The chain carries TRBV5-1 and TRBJ1-4; 9 bases line up with TRBD1. J gave up 6 bases and V 4 bases, and 4 bases lay outside the gene matches. The CDR3 has 14 amino acids. CDR1 is SGHRS, CDR2 YFSETQ, per germline. CDR3 DNA sequence: TGCGCCAGCAGCCACAGGGGGCTGGATGAAAAACTGTTTTTT. Translated, it gives CASSHRGLDEKLFF.

The CDR3 here is CASSPSPDTQYF. For the CDR3, the DNA is TGTGCCAGCAGCCCGAGCCCAGATACGCAGTATTTT. The V gene is TRBV5-4, the J gene TRBJ2-3; D is uncertain. Germline CDR1 reads SGHNT; CDR2 reads YYREEE (reference sequence). Trimming left V 4 bases short and J 4 bases short, with 7 bases between. The CDR3 loop spans 12 amino acids.

The chain carries TRBV11-2 and TRBJ2-2, with TRBD2 identical over 10 bases. With V trimmed by 3 bases and J by 6 bases, 4 bases remained unmatched. The CDR3 runs to 15 residues. Germline CDR1 reads SGHAT; CDR2 reads FQNNGV. In nucleotides, the CDR3 is TGTGCCAGCAGCTTGAGCGGGGGGGCCCCCGGGGAGCTGTTTTTT. As protein: CASSLSGGAPGELFF.

The genes are TRBV15 and TRBJ1-2, with a tentative D call TRBD1 (6 bases). The CDR3 totals 15 residues. Trimming removed 2 bases from V and 2 bases from J, with 12 bases in between. Per the germline V gene, CDR1 is LNHNV and CDR2 is YYDKDF (reference sequence). CDR3 nucleotide sequence: TGTGCCACCAGCAGAACGGACAGAGTAAACTATGGCTACACCTTC. It yields the protein CATSRTDRVNYGYTF.

This clone was observed once. The chain is built from TRBV2 and TRBJ1-2; no clear D. The CDR3 covers 13 residues. Germline V gene lookup returns CDR1 SNHLY and CDR2 FYNNEI. The germline V and J ends were trimmed by 4 bases and 7 bases, with 13 bases remaining between them. The chain's CDR3 is CASSGSSGSGYTF. The CDR3 region has the DNA TGTGCCAGCAGTGGTAGTTCGGGGAGTGGCTACACCTTC.

DNA of the CDR3: TGTGCCAGCAGCCAACCAGAGGCGGGGAAGGAGACCCAGTACTTC. Protein: CASSQPEAGKETQYF. This chain links TRBV4-2 with TRBJ2-5; a possible D gene is TRBD2 (6 bases). The CDR3 length is 15 residues. The V end lost 2 bases, the J end lost 5 bases, and 15 bases lay between the germline ends. Germline CDR1 is LGHNA and CDR2 is YNFKEQ.

The chain carries TRBV3-1 (or the pseudogene TRBV3-2) and TRBJ2-7; 7 bases match TRBD2. Germline assignment: CDR1 LGHDT and CDR2 YNNKEL (reference sequence). The CDR3 has 15 amino acids. V dropped 2 bases and J dropped 6; count of bases not matched to a gene: 10. The CDR3 reads CASSQLSGVEGEQYF. The CDR3 DNA reads as TGTGCCAGCAGCCAATTAAGCGGGGTGGAAGGCGAGCAGTACTTC.

The rearrangement joins TRBV6-5 to TRBJ1-2; D not certain. Germline values: CDR1 MNHEY, CDR2 SVGAGI. The CDR3 consists of 15 residues. V dropped 6 bases and J dropped 7 bases, with 21 bases sitting between them. The chain's CDR3 is CASREGLGRSSGYTF. In DNA, the CDR3 is TGTGCCAGCAGGGAGGGCTTGGGCAGGTCTTCTGGCTACACCTTC.

This chain joins TRBV7-8 and TRBJ2-3; perhaps TRBD1 as D (5 bases). CDR3 length: 16 amino acids. Germline V gives CDR1 SGHVS, CDR2 FQNEAQ. Trimming took off 5 bases at V and 4 bases at J, with 19 bases between the two ends. The CDR3, as DNA: TGTGCCAGCAGCCCCCCCAGAACAGGACGGTCAGATACGCAGTATTTT. Translation: CASSPPRTGRSDTQYF.

The J gene is TRBJ2-7, the V gene TRBV6-5; weak D call: TRBD1 (5 bases). The CDR3 consists of 14 residues. V lost 1 base and J 6 bases, leaving 13 bases between the germline ends. Germline V lookup: CDR1 MNHEY, CDR2 SVGAGI. The CDR3 loop reads CASSYCSRVCEQYF. CDR3 DNA: TGTGCCAGCAGTTACTGCAGCAGGGTCTGCGAGCAGTACTTC.

This chain joins TRBV3-1 (or the pseudogene TRBV3-2) and TRBJ1-2, with no clear D. Trimming removed 1 base from V and 8 bases from J, with 14 bases in between. The CDR3 totals 14 residues. Germline CDR1 reads LGHDT; CDR2 reads YNNKEL (reference sequence). The CDR3 loop reads CASSQAGVREGYTF. In nucleotides, the CDR3 is TGTGCCAGCAGCCAAGCCGGCGTGCGGGAGGGCTACACCTTC.

The chain employs TRBV5-6 and TRBJ2-2, with no clear D. Germline CDR1 reads SGHDT; CDR2 reads YYEEEE. The CDR3 covers 13 residues. With 1 base removed from V and 6 bases from J, the gap between germline ends came to 7 bases. The CDR3 coding sequence is TGTGCCAGCAGCTTGTACGGGTCCGGGGAGCTGTTTTTT. This codes for CASSLYGSGELFF.

The chain links TRBV3-1 (or the pseudogene TRBV3-2) to TRBJ2-4; TRBD2 matches 8 bases. This CDR3 is 12 amino acids long. V lost 0 bases to trimming and J lost 12 bases; unmatched junction nucleotides: 1. Germline values: CDR1 LGHDT, CDR2 YNNKEL (reference sequence). DNA for the CDR3: TGTGCCAGCAGCCAAGAGACTAGCGCTCAGTACTTC. The encoded protein is CASSQETSAQYF.